This T cell receptor (beta chain) came from a study of T cells in Graves' hyperthyroidism and ophthalmopathy. Whole-study findings and limits: The model anticipated ophthalmopathy a median about 6.5 months pre-onset. Ophthalmopathy cases were set apart from stable hyperthyroidism by a 13 V-J model. Most expanded thyroid clonotypes above 0.001 recurred in blood.

Amplification of TCR beta CDR3 regions used RNA as the template. HTBI primers were used for first-round RT-PCR of the TCR CDR3. TCRdb recomputed calls from the multiplex PCR reads with MiXCR, one row per CDR3 protein. Among roughly 700,000 distinct CDR3 sequences listed, roughly a sixth were seen once. This clonotype was detected many times. Its target is not known. Cells are PBMCs isolated from 10 ml of fresh blood. Germline CDR1 reads SGHRS; CDR2 reads YFSETQ. Trimming removed 0 bases at V and 0 bases at J, with 15 bases between. The CDR3 covers 17 residues. V gene TRBV5-1 combines with J gene TRBJ1-2; D remains ambiguous. The clonotype comes from a man between 45 and 60 years old with Graves' hyperthyroidism. The sequencing input was blood. The CDR3 is CASSLALLGGTNYGYTF. As DNA, the CDR3 is TGCGCCAGCAGCTTGGCATTGTTGGGCGGCACTAACTATGGCTACACCTTC. Complete variable domain (other parts from reference TRBV5-1 and TRBJ1-2): KAGVTQTPRYLIKTRGQQVTLSCSPISGHRSVSWYQQTPGQGLQFLFEYFSETQRNKGNFPGRFSGRQFSNSRSEMNVSTLELGDSALYLCASSLALLGGTNYGYTFGSGTRLTVV.